This passage covers 32 T cell receptor beta chains from one sample sequenced in a study of long-term antiretroviral therapy in people with HIV. With survey level as its setting, the immunoSEQ assay was v3.0. Clones were sequenced by immunoSEQ multiplex PCR, and TCRdb holds only the in-frame ones, with some missing. The sample yields about 28,000 clones, 90% to 95% seen once. Specimen: unsorted PBMCs, collected roughly 6 years after starting antiretroviral therapy. Receptor source: a man aged 25 to 40 with HIV.

The gene calls are TRBV7-2 and TRBJ2-1; D is unresolved. V was pared by 8 bases and J by 5 bases, with 10 bases between. The CDR3 covers 12 residues. The germline gives CDR1 SGHTA, CDR2 FQGNSA. CDR3 DNA sequence: TGTGCCAGCGGGGATGTGAACAATGAGCAGTTCTTC. Protein sequence: CASGDVNNEQFF.

The chain employs TRBV19 and TRBJ1-5; D uncertain. Per the germline V gene, CDR1 is LNHDA and CDR2 is SQIVND (reference sequence). The CDR3 extends over 17 amino acids. Trimming removed 3 bases at V and 4 bases at J, with 19 bases between. This CDR3 is CASSIEFLGRKNQPQHF. CDR3 sequence (DNA): TGTGCCAGTAGTATTGAGTTTTTGGGCAGAAAAAATCAGCCCCAGCATTTT.

The chain combines TRBV9 with TRBJ1-4; D remains ambiguous. The CDR3 totals 15 residues. Germline assignment: CDR1 SGDLS and CDR2 YYNGEE. V was trimmed by 4 bases and J by 0 bases, leaving 10 bases between them. This CDR3 is CASSPEPTTNEKLFF. In nucleotides, the CDR3 is TGTGCCAGCAGCCCCGAGCCAACAACTAATGAAAAACTGTTTTTT.

With regard to this clone: An end of the junction does not agree with germline; a read error may underlie this. V usage is TRBV7-7 and J usage is TRBJ2-7; 9 bases fit TRBD1. The CDR3 is 21 residues long. In germline, CDR1 is SSHAT, CDR2 FNYEAQ (reference sequence). The DNA of the CDR3 is TGTGCTAGCAGCTTGTTGCAGGGGACAGGGTGCTTCCCCCGTAGCTCCTACGAGCAGTACTTC. This encodes CASSLLQGTGCFPRSSYEQYF. The full variable domain, with the rest looked up from reference TRBV7-7 and TRBJ2-7, is GAGVSQSPRYKVTKRGQDVTLRCDPISSHATLYWYQQALGQGPEFLTYFNYEAQPDKSGLPSDRFSAERPEGSISTLTIQRTEQRDSAMYRCASSLLQGTGCFPRSSYEQYFGPGTRLTVT.

The chain employs TRBV27 and TRBJ2-3, with D unresolved. Per the germline V gene, CDR1 is MNHEY and CDR2 is SMNVEV (reference sequence). This CDR3 has 15 residues. V was trimmed by 3 bases and J by 3 bases, leaving 13 bases between them. The CDR3 DNA sequence: TGTGCCAGCAGTTTGTGGAGTGGATGGACAGATACGCAGTATTTT. It specifies CASSLWSGWTDTQYF.

This chain connects TRBV5-1 to TRBJ1-6; 7 nucleotides agree with TRBD1. After removal of 4 bases from V and 7 bases from J, the junction contained 8 bases not matched to a gene. This CDR3 is built from 15 residues. Germline assignment: CDR1 SGHRS and CDR2 YFSETQ. In DNA form, the CDR3 reads TGCGCCAGCAGCCCTGACAGGGAAGGGAATTCACCCCTCCACTTT. Its translation is CASSPDREGNSPLHF.

This chain links TRBV10-3 with TRBJ2-5; TRBD1 matches at 9 bases. Germline V gene lookup returns CDR1 ENHRY and CDR2 SYGVKD. V gave up 6 bases and J gave up 1 base; unmatched junction bases: 3. The CDR3 covers 14 residues. CDR3 coding DNA: TGTGCCATCAGGCCGGGACAGGGCCAAGAGACCCAGTACTTC. Translation: CAIRPGQGQETQYF.

This clone was counted once. The V and J genes are TRBV7-3 and TRBJ2-1; D call uncertain. CDR1 is SGHTA and CDR2 is FQGTGA in the germline V gene. The CDR3 covers 13 residues. The V end was cut by 2 bases, the J end by 0 bases, with 2 bases between. CDR3 amino acids: CASSLPSYNEQFF. The CDR3, as DNA: TGTGCCAGCAGCTTACCCTCCTACAATGAGCAGTTCTTC.

J is TRBJ1-6 and V is TRBV6-1, with D unclear. Trimming left V 1 base short and J 0 bases short, with 4 bases between. The CDR3 totals 15 residues. Germline V gene data show CDR1 as MNHNS and CDR2 as SASEGT. The CDR3 DNA follows: TGTGCCAGCAGTGAAGGCGTCTCCTATAATTCACCCCTCCACTTT. It yields the protein CASSEGVSYNSPLHF.

This rearrangement joins TRBV7-2 to TRBJ1-1; D unclear. The V end lost 0 bases, the J end lost 0 bases, and 5 bases lay between the germline ends. This CDR3 contains 14 residues. Germline V gene sequence: CDR1 SGHTA, CDR2 FQGNSA. The CDR3 is CASSLAALNTEAFF. The CDR3 DNA sequence: TGTGCCAGCAGCTTAGCCGCTTTGAACACTGAAGCTTTCTTT.

The rearrangement joins TRBV5-1 to TRBJ2-5, with a possible D match to TRBD2 (7 bases). Germline V gene sequence: CDR1 SGHRS, CDR2 YFSETQ. Between the trimmed V and J ends, which lost 3 bases and 5 bases, there was a span of 14 bases. The CDR3 length is 14 residues. The CDR3 region is CASSSSAGAETQYF. DNA of the CDR3: TGCGCCAGCAGCTCCAGCGCGGGGGCCGAGACCCAGTACTTC.

The CDR3 loop reads CASSTEYADTQYF. The CDR3 DNA reads as TGTGCCAGTAGTACCGAATACGCAGATACGCAGTATTTT. This rearrangement joins TRBV19 to TRBJ2-3; D gene unclear. Trimming stripped 4 bases from V and 4 bases from J, with 9 bases between. Germline CDR1 and CDR2: LNHDA and SQIVND (reference sequence). CDR3 length equals 13 residues.

V is TRBV4-2 and J is TRBJ2-7, with no clear D. There are 14 residues in the CDR3. With 0 bases removed from V and 7 bases from J, the gap between germline ends came to 13 bases. From germline, CDR1 is LGHNA and CDR2 YNFKEQ. In DNA form, the CDR3 reads TGTGCCAGCAGCCAAGAAGCGCGGCCTGAGGAGCAGTACTTC. It codes for CASSQEARPEEQYF.

The chain uses TRBV9 and TRBJ2-1, with a tentative D call TRBD1 (6 bases). In germline, CDR1 is SGDLS, CDR2 YYNGEE. The CDR3 contains 15 residues. V was clipped by 0 bases and J by 4 bases, with 11 bases between them. This chain's CDR3 is CASSVDREKYNEQFF. The CDR3 DNA sequence: TGTGCCAGCAGCGTAGACAGGGAGAAATACAATGAGCAGTTCTTC.

This chain joins TRBV25-1 and TRBJ2-1; 10 bases agree with TRBD1. The CDR3 has 13 amino acids. Per germline, CDR1 MGHDK and CDR2 SYGVNS. V gave up 8 bases and J gave up 6 bases; unmatched junction bases: 4. This chain's CDR3 is CASGDRGSNEQFF. For the CDR3, the DNA is TGTGCCAGCGGGGACAGGGGCAGCAATGAGCAGTTCTTC.

The chain combines TRBV2 with TRBJ2-7, with 9 bases lining up with TRBD2. The CDR3 sequence is 13 residues long. Germline-derived CDR1 and CDR2 are SNHLY and FYNNEI. V was pared by 6 bases and J by 5 bases, with 5 bases of the junction left unmatched. CDR3 residues: CASRGTSIHEQYF. The CDR3 DNA is TGTGCCAGCAGAGGGACTAGCATACACGAGCAGTACTTC.

This chain uses TRBV15 with TRBJ2-5; D gene ambiguous. The V end was cut by 1 base, the J end by 4 bases, with 4 bases between. CDR1 is LNHNV, CDR2 YYDKDF, per germline (reference sequence). CDR3 length: 12 amino acids. CDR3: CATSRVSETQYF. The CDR3 DNA sequence: TGTGCCACCAGCAGAGTATCAGAGACCCAGTACTTC.

The sample holds one count of this clone. The chain links TRBV7-9 to TRBJ1-2, with D perhaps TRBD1 (5 bases). The CDR3 totals 15 residues. Trimming shortened V by 0 bases and J by 4 bases, and 12 bases separated the two germline ends. The V gene's germline CDR1 is SEHNR and CDR2 FQNEAQ (reference sequence). CDR3 residues: CASSLAGRGGYGYTF. In DNA, the CDR3 is TGTGCCAGCAGCTTAGCGGGGCGGGGGGGCTATGGCTACACCTTC.

The V gene is TRBV18, the J gene TRBJ1-6, with TRBD1 matching 9 bases. The germline gives CDR1 KGHSH, CDR2 LQKENI. CDR3 length: 16 residues. V lost 3 bases and J lost 7; bases outside the gene matches: 7. CDR3 sequence (DNA): TGTGCCAGCTCACCCCTGACAGGGGGTAAAAATTCACCCCTCCACTTT. Translating it yields CASSPLTGGKNSPLHF.

The CDR3 sequence: CSAMPGTGVPYEQYF. CDR3 coding DNA: TGCAGCGCCATGCCCGGGACAGGCGTCCCCTACGAGCAGTACTTC. The chain has TRBV29-1 and TRBJ2-7; 8 bases align to TRBD1. V was clipped by 7 bases and J by 2 bases; unmatched bases: 13. In germline, CDR1 is SQVTM, CDR2 ANQGSEA. CDR3 length: 15 residues.

The genes are TRBV5-1 and TRBJ2-1; D is undetermined. Trimming took 4 bases from V and 1 from J, leaving 15 bases between them. This CDR3 is 16 amino acids long. From germline, CDR1 is SGHRS and CDR2 YFSETQ. CDR3 DNA sequence: TGCGCCAGCAGCGAGACCCGGATAGGGTCCTACAATGAGCAGTTCTTC. Amino acid sequence: CASSETRIGSYNEQFF.

The chain is built from TRBV10-3 and TRBJ2-7; maybe TRBD2 (6 bases). Trimming took off 2 bases at V and 3 bases at J, with 8 bases between the two ends. The germline gives CDR1 ENHRY, CDR2 SYGVKD. The CDR3 spans 13 residues. DNA of the CDR3: TGTGCCATCAGTGAGAATAGCGGCTACGAGCAGTACTTC. This sequence encodes CAISENSGYEQYF.

The chain has TRBV7-8 and TRBJ2-2; the D is unclear. Trimming stripped 7 bases from V and 4 bases from J, with 13 bases between. Germline V gene sequence: CDR1 SGHVS, CDR2 FQNEAQ. This CDR3 region has 14 residues. CDR3 nucleotides: TGTGCCAGCAAATGGGTCTCGGGCACCGGGGAGCTGTTTTTT. It encodes CASKWVSGTGELFF. The full variable domain, completed using reference TRBV7-8 and TRBJ2-2, is GAGVSQSPRYKVAKRGQDVALRCDPISGHVSLFWYQQALGQGPEFLTYFQNEAQLDKSGLPSDRFFAERPEGSVSTLKIQRTQQEDSAVYLCASKWVSGTGELFFGEGSRLTVL.

The chain recombines TRBV5-4 with TRBJ2-5, with 10 bases lining up with TRBD2. Per germline, CDR1 SGHNT and CDR2 YYREEE (reference sequence). The CDR3 sequence is 16 residues long. The junction had 12 bases not matched to a gene; V was cut back by 5 bases and J by 5 bases. CDR3 sequence (DNA): TGTGCCAGCAGTGAAGTTGGACTAGCGGATCCCGAGACCCAGTACTTC. This gives the protein CASSEVGLADPETQYF.

The rearrangement links TRBV7-2 to TRBJ2-1, with TRBD2 as a possible D gene (7 bases). The CDR3 is 12 amino acids. The germline V gene encodes CDR1 SGHTA and CDR2 FQGNSA. The germline V and J ends were trimmed by 4 bases and 9 bases, with 10 bases remaining between them. The CDR3 coding sequence is TGTGCCAGCAGCTACAGGGAGGGTGAGCAGTTCTTC. This sequence encodes CASSYREGEQFF. Full variable domain (remainder filled in from reference TRBV7-2 and TRBJ2-1): GAGVSQSPSNKVTEKGKDVELRCDPISGHTALYWYRQSLGQGLEFLIYFQGNSAPDKSGLPSDRFSAERTGGSVSTLTIQRTQQEDSAVYLCASSYREGEQFFGPGTRLTVL.

The rearrangement links TRBV2 to TRBJ2-2; 7 bases align to TRBD2. The trim removed 2 bases at V and 4 bases at J, leaving 7 bases unmatched. The V gene's germline CDR1 is SNHLY and CDR2 FYNNEI. This CDR3 spans 16 amino acids. In nucleotides, the CDR3 is TGTGCCAGCAGTGAAAGTGGGGCTAGCGGCACCGGGGAGCTGTTTTTT. Amino acid sequence: CASSESGASGTGELFF.

J is TRBJ2-1 and V is TRBV5-4; 9 bases match TRBD2. J gave up 4 bases and V 0 bases, and 2 bases lay outside the gene matches. CDR1 is SGHNT and CDR2 is YYREEE in the germline V gene (reference sequence). The CDR3 is 15 amino acids. The CDR3 protein is CASSLDLAGYNEQFF. The CDR3 DNA follows: TGTGCCAGCAGCTTGGACCTAGCGGGATACAATGAGCAGTTCTTC.

The chain uses TRBV13 and TRBJ2-1, with 7 bases that match TRBD1. The CDR3 loop spans 15 amino acids. Germline lookup yields CDR1 PRHDT and CDR2 FYEKMQ (reference sequence). The V and J ends lost 6 bases and 5 bases, in that order; junction bases with no gene match: 10. The CDR3 protein is CASSPWDRGNNEQFF. The DNA for the CDR3 is TGTGCCAGCAGTCCCTGGGACAGAGGAAACAATGAGCAGTTCTTC.

As concerns this clone: One end of the junction fails to match germline, which may point to a read error. The chain has TRBV29-1 and TRBJ1-2, with D perhaps TRBD1 (5 bases). In germline, CDR1 is SQVTM, CDR2 ANQGSEA. CDR3 size: 11 residues. Here the CDR3 DNA reads TGCAGCGCCTCGGGACGGTTGAGCCCAATCTTC. It is translated as CSASGRLSPIF.

The V gene is TRBV27, the J gene TRBJ1-1; a possible D gene is TRBD1 (6 bases). Germline assignment: CDR1 MNHEY and CDR2 SMNVEV (reference sequence). The CDR3 runs to 15 residues. Trimming cost V 1 base and J 4 bases, with 13 bases left between them. This CDR3 reads CASSLLGQGRTEAFF. As DNA, the CDR3 is TGTGCCAGCAGTTTATTGGGGCAGGGGCGCACTGAAGCTTTCTTT.

The chain has TRBV30 and TRBJ2-2; 10 nucleotides align to TRBD2. Germline CDR1 is GTSNPN and CDR2 is SVGIG (reference sequence). There are 15 residues in the CDR3. J gave up 3 bases and V 2 bases, and 3 bases lay outside the gene matches. DNA of the CDR3: TGTGCCTGGAGTCGGCTAGCGGGAGACACCGGGGAGCTGTTTTTT. Its protein is CAWSRLAGDTGELFF.

The CDR3 spells CASSYPLTEYYGYTF. DNA of the CDR3: TGTGCCAGCAGTTATCCGCTGACAGAATACTATGGCTACACCTTC. The chain combines TRBV6-6 with TRBJ1-2; perhaps TRBD1 as D (5 bases). From germline, CDR1 is MNHNY and CDR2 SVGAGI (reference sequence). Between the trimmed V and J ends, which lost 3 bases and 3 bases, there was a span of 14 bases. This CDR3 contains 15 residues.